These T cell receptor beta chains were read from a single sample in a study of cytomegalovirus exposure and HLA in healthy donors. Some clones are missing from TCRdb's copy, which holds only in-frame ones; the method was immunoSEQ multiplex PCR. This table has under 85,000 clones, nearly 95% appearing once. The sample comprised PBMCs. The receptors derive from a man between 18 and 29 years old in good health and CMV-seropositive. Both conserved end residues are part of each CDR3. A D gene is named only where the DNA matches it firmly. The size entry is marked missing in some rows and otherwise reads once, few, many or a size class.

clone size | J gene | V gene | CDR3 length | D gene | CDR3 DNA | CDR3 protein
. | TRBJ2-7 | TRBV4-1 | 13 | . | TGCGCCAGCAGCCAAGAGTTAGTGTACGAGCAGTACTTC | CASSQELVYEQYF
. | TRBJ2-7 | TRBV28 | 14 | . | TGTGCCAGCAGTTTTTCAGGGAAAAGCTACGAGCAGTACTTC | CASSFSGKSYEQYF
. | TRBJ2-1 | TRBV19 | 18 | TRBD2 | TGTGCCAGTAGTATAGGGACTAGCGGGTCGAGCTCCTACAATGAGCAGTTCTTC | CASSIGTSGSSSYNEQFF
few | TRBJ2-5 | TRBV9 | 15 | TRBD1 | TGTGCCAGCAGCGCGGACAGGGGGATGGAAGAGACCCAGTACTTC | CASSADRGMEETQYF
. | TRBJ1-1 | TRBV10-1 | 15 | TRBD1 | TGCGCCAGCAGTGTAAAACGGACAGGAAACACTGAAGCTTTCTTT | CASSVKRTGNTEAFF
once | TRBJ2-7 | TRBV27 | 13 | TRBD2 | TGTGCCAGCAGTACGGGCGGGGGCTACGAGCAGTACTTC | CASSTGGGYEQYF
. | TRBJ2-1 | TRBV14 | 16 | . | TGTGCCAGCAGCCAAGATGCCGGTCGCCTCTACAATGAGCAGTTCTTC | CASSQDAGRLYNEQFF
. | TRBJ2-4 | TRBV28 | 12 | . | TGTGCCAGCAGTTTCAGGGGCAACATTCAGTACTTC | CASSFRGNIQYF
. | TRBJ2-5 | TRBV27 | 16 | . | TGTGCCAGCAGTTCATCCACGGGACTGGCCTTTGGGACCCAGTACTTC | CASSSSTGLAFGTQYF
. | TRBJ2-1 | TRBV5-1 | 18 | . | TGCGCCAGCAGCTTTAAACGGGAGCGGGTGTTGCCCTACAATGAGCAGTTCTTC | CASSFKRERVLPYNEQFF
. | TRBJ1-5 | TRBV2 | 16 | TRBD1 | TGTGCCAGCAGGGCAAGACAGGGTAAGAGCAATCAGCCCCAGCATTTT | CASRARQGKSNQPQHF
. | TRBJ2-1 | TRBV7-9 | 13 | . | TGTGCCAGCAGCTCGACTAGATACAATGAGCAGTTCTTC | CASSSTRYNEQFF
. | TRBJ2-1 | TRBV21-1 | 19 | . | TGTGCCAGCAGCAGAAGGAGCAACTGCGACAGGGGTTTGTACAATGAGCAGTTCTTC | CASSRRSNCDRGLYNEQFF
. | TRBJ2-1 | TRBV19 | 15 | . | TGTGCCAGTACCCCGGGGGAGACTACATACAATGAGCAGTTCTTC | CASTPGETTYNEQFF
. | TRBJ1-1 | TRBV2 | 12 | TRBD1 | TGTGCCAGCAACGACAGGGGGCCCGGAGCTTTCTTT | CASNDRGPGAFF
. | TRBJ1-1 | TRBV9 | 15 | . | TGTGCCAGCAGCGAAGGAGGGTTCGTGAACACTGAAGCTTTCTTT | CASSEGGFVNTEAFF
. | TRBJ1-2 | TRBV6-1 | 14 | TRBD1 | TGTGCCAGCAGCGTCACCACAACAGGGGGTGGCTACACCTTC | CASSVTTTGGGYTF